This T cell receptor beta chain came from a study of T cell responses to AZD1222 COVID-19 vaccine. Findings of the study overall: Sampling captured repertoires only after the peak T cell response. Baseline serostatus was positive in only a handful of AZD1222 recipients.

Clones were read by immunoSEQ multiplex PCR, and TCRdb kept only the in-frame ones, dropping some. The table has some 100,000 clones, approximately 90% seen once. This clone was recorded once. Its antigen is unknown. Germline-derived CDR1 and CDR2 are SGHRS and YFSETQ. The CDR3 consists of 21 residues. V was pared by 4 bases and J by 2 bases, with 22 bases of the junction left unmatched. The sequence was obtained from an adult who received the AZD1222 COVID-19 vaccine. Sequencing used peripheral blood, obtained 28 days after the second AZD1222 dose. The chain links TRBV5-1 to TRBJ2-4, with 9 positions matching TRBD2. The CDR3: CASSQQDPGLAFRNPKNIQYF. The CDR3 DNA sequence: TGCGCCAGCAGCCAACAAGACCCGGGACTAGCCTTTCGTAATCCCAAAAACATTCAGTACTTC. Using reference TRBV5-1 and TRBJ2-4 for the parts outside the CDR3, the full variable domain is KAGVTQTPRYLIKTRGQQVTLSCSPISGHRSVSWYQQTPGQGLQFLFEYFSETQRNKGNFPGRFSGRQFSNSRSEMNVSTLELGDSALYLCASSQQDPGLAFRNPKNIQYFGAGTRLSVL.